One and the same sample provided the 14 T cell receptor beta chains below, sequenced in a study of T-cell memory formation after mild COVID-19. Each CDR3 protein is one row after TCRdb ran MiXCR on the 5' RACE reads. The sample yields just under 550,000 distinct CDR3 sequences, about a fifth seen once. The sequenced sample was PBMCs or a T cell subset sorted from them (not recorded which). These receptors were collected from an adult woman who had mild COVID-19 (a few samples of this study predate the infection). Cell type and time point are not known.

The chain recombines TRBV12-3 or TRBV12-4 with TRBJ2-1; 9 bases map to TRBD2. CDR3 length: 17 residues. Trimming removed 3 bases from V and 4 bases from J; junction bases left unmatched: 10. The chain's CDR3 is CASSFQGSSGAYNEQFF. The CDR3 DNA follows: TGTGCCAGCAGTTTCCAGGGGTCTAGCGGGGCATACAATGAGCAGTTCTTC.

The genes are TRBV7-9 and TRBJ2-7; 8 bases line up with TRBD1. This CDR3 spans 14 amino acids. Germline trimming cut 1 base from V and 3 bases from J; bases unmatched to any gene: 2. Germline V gene lookup returns CDR1 SEHNR and CDR2 FQNEAQ (reference sequence). CDR3 sequence reads: CASSLVGQGYEQYF. CDR3 DNA: TGTGCCAGCAGCTTAGTAGGACAGGGCTACGAGCAGTACTTC.

This sequence joins TRBV6-2 or TRBV6-3 and TRBJ1-1; D might be TRBD1 (5 bases). The CDR3 spans 16 residues. V was clipped by 2 bases and J by 2 bases, with 15 bases between them. CDR1 and CDR2 (germline): MNHEY, SVGEGT. Written as DNA, the CDR3 is TGTGCCAGCAGTTACCCGTGGACACTATTTAACACTGAAGCTTTCTTT. It specifies CASSYPWTLFNTEAFF.

There are a few counts of this clonotype. The V and J genes are TRBV12-3 or TRBV12-4 and TRBJ2-5; D is unresolved. The CDR3 has 11 amino acids. V lost 5 bases and J 7 bases, leaving 8 bases between the germline ends. DNA for the CDR3: TGTGCCAGCAGTACCCTCGGGACCCAGTACTTC. Translation gives CASSTLGTQYF.

V and J are TRBV12-3 or TRBV12-4 and TRBJ1-3; no definite D call. The length of the CDR3 is 15 residues. Trimming removed 2 bases at V and 3 bases at J, with 11 bases between. This CDR3 reads CASSLTQNIGNTIYF. In DNA, the CDR3 is TGTGCCAGCAGTTTAACACAGAATATTGGAAACACCATATATTTT.

The chain employs TRBV27 and TRBJ2-3; D is undetermined. This CDR3 contains 14 residues. CDR1 is MNHEY, CDR2 SMNVEV, per germline (reference sequence). The V and J ends lost 7 bases and 1 base respectively, with 12 bases between them. DNA of the CDR3: TGTGCCAGCACCTCCAACGATCGCACAGATACGCAGTATTTT. Translated, it gives CASTSNDRTDTQYF.

In its sample, this clonotype was seen a few times. The chain combines TRBV29-1 with TRBJ1-5, with D possibly TRBD1 on 5 matching bases. There are 13 residues in the CDR3. Per germline, CDR1 SQVTM and CDR2 ANQGSEA. The ends were cut back, 4 bases at V and 6 bases at J, with 13 bases in the middle. The CDR3 DNA reads TGCAGCGTTGGGCAGGGCGGGAGTCAGCCCCAGCATTTT. Translated: CSVGQGGSQPQHF. Combining the CDR3 with reference TRBV29-1 and TRBJ1-5 gives the whole variable domain SAVISQKPSRDICQRGTSLTIQCQVDSQVTMMFWYRQQPGQSLTLIATANQGSEATYESGFVIDKFPISRPNLTFSTLTVSNMSPEDSSIYLCSVGQGGSQPQHFGDGTRLSIL.

The J gene is TRBJ1-5, the V gene TRBV2; tentatively, D is TRBD1 (6 bases). V was shortened by 6 bases and J by 4 bases, with 22 bases between the two germline ends. The CDR3 consists of 17 residues. The germline V gene encodes CDR1 SNHLY and CDR2 FYNNEI. CDR3 region: CASSAQGRSAPNQPQHF. DNA for the CDR3: TGTGCCAGCAGCGCACAGGGAAGGTCGGCCCCTAATCAGCCCCAGCATTTT.

In its sample, this clonotype was seen many times. The genes are TRBV5-1 and TRBJ2-1; D is ambiguous. The length of the CDR3 is 15 residues. CDR1 and CDR2 from the germline V gene are SGHRS and YFSETQ. Trimming shortened V by 0 bases and J by 6 bases, and 13 bases separated the two germline ends. CDR3 coding DNA: TGCGCCAGCAGCTTGGGGTCCCGTTGGGGCAATGAGCAGTTCTTC. Its protein is CASSLGSRWGNEQFF.

The chain joins TRBV3-1 to TRBJ2-7; 7 bases agree with TRBD1. The V gene's germline CDR1 is LGHDT and CDR2 YNNKEL (reference sequence). This CDR3 is 14 amino acids long. V dropped 6 bases and J dropped 1; count of bases not matched to a gene: 6. The CDR3 nucleotides are TGTGCCAGCAGGGGAGACAGGGCATCCTACGAGCAGTACTTC. Residues: CASRGDRASYEQYF.

This chain links TRBV20-1 with TRBJ2-3; 8 nucleotides agree with TRBD2. Germline lookup yields CDR1 DFQATT and CDR2 SNEGSKA (reference sequence). The V and J ends lost 7 bases and 2 bases, in that order; junction bases with no gene match: 5. The length of the CDR3 is 13 residues. The CDR3 region has the DNA TGCAGTGTTTCAGCGGGGGTCACAGATACGCAGTATTTT. It specifies CSVSAGVTDTQYF.

This clonotype has more than one count but fewer than ten. V is TRBV7-2 and J is TRBJ2-3; tentatively, D is TRBD2 (5 bases). The V gene lost 4 bases and the J gene lost 2 bases, with 16 bases spanning the gap. Per the germline V gene, CDR1 is SGHTA and CDR2 is FQGNSA. The CDR3 length is 16 residues. CDR3 DNA sequence: TGTGCCAGCAGCTGGCCCGCGGGCTCCCCCACAGATACGCAGTATTTT. The encoded protein is CASSWPAGSPTDTQYF.

The rearrangement joins TRBV2 to TRBJ1-2, with D possibly being TRBD1 (6 bases). Looked up from germline, CDR1 is SNHLY and CDR2 is FYNNEI. This CDR3 region has 15 residues. Trimming pared 6 bases from V and 2 bases from J, leaving 16 bases between. The CDR3 DNA reads as TGTGCCAGCAGAAGAACCGGGACATTGAACTATGGCTACACCTTC. Translating it yields CASRRTGTLNYGYTF.

This chain joins TRBV5-1 and TRBJ1-6; D is perhaps TRBD1 (5 bases). Germline V gene data show CDR1 as SGHRS and CDR2 as YFSETQ. The V end was cut by 4 bases, the J end by 5 bases, with 13 bases between. The CDR3 extends over 15 amino acids. For the CDR3, the DNA is TGCGCCAGCAGCCTCCGACAGAGAGATAATTCACCCCTCCACTTT. This sequence encodes CASSLRQRDNSPLHF.